The rows below give T cell receptor beta chains drawn from one sample of a study of cytomegalovirus exposure and HLA in healthy donors. TCRdb keeps only in-frame clones here, not all; method: immunoSEQ multiplex PCR. The repertoire holds 150,000 to 180,000 clones, 70% to 90% seen once, with around 5.6% in the top ten. Sequencing was carried out using PBMCs. The receptors come from a woman in her thirties or forties in good health and CMV-seropositive. Both conserved end residues are part of each CDR3. The D gene is left open where the match is weak. Size tells how often a clone was seen (once, few, many) or the class of an expanded clone, and some rows leave it out.

clone_size | d_call | cdr3_length | j_call | v_call | cdr3_nt | cdr3_aa
- | TRBD1 | 14 | TRBJ1-1 | TRBV6-1 | TGTGCCAGCAGTAGACAGGGGGCGAACACTGAAGCTTTCTTT | CASSRQGANTEAFF
- | - | 16 | TRBJ2-7 | TRBV9 | TGTGCCAGCAGCGCCGGACCCCCGGACAACACCTACGAGCAGTACTTC | CASSAGPPDNTYEQYF
few | - | 14 | TRBJ2-2 | TRBV18 | TGTGCCAGCTCACCAGTAAGAGGCACCGGGGAGCTGTTTTTT | CASSPVRGTGELFF
- | TRBD2 | 19 | TRBJ2-5 | TRBV11-2 | TGTGCCAGCAGCACAACCGGGACTAGCGGGAGAGTGGGTCAAGAGACCCAGTACTTC | CASSTTGTSGRVGQETQYF
- | - | 17 | TRBJ2-2 | TRBV7-7 | TGTGCCAGCAGCTTGGGGCGCGGGATAGTCTCTCCCGGGGAGCTGTTTTTT | CASSLGRGIVSPGELFF
- | TRBD1 | 15 | TRBJ2-7 | TRBV11-1 | TGTGCCAGCAGCTTAGCTTGGGACAGGGGATACGAGCAGTACTTC | CASSLAWDRGYEQYF
- | - | 15 | TRBJ2-7 | TRBV11-2 | TGTGCCAGCAGCTTATTCGGTGCGGTTGACGGGGAGCAGTACTTC | CASSLFGAVDGEQYF
- | - | 14 | TRBJ2-7 | TRBV19 | TGTGCCAGTAGTGCGCTTTCGGGGGCCTACGAGCAGTACTTC | CASSALSGAYEQYF
- | TRBD2 | 16 | TRBJ2-7 | TRBV5-6 | TGTGCCTCCCGGGGAGGGGCTAGCGGGAGGGCCTACGAGCAGTACTTC | CASRGGASGRAYEQYF
few | - | 13 | TRBJ2-3 | TRBV6-5 | TGTGCCAGCAGTTCTGCCGGGACAAATACGCAGTATTTT | CASSSAGTNTQYF
- | - | 16 | TRBJ2-1 | TRBV7-9 | TGTGCCAGCAGCTTATTGGCGGTTCCCTCCTACAATGAGCAGTTCTTC | CASSLLAVPSYNEQFF
- | TRBD1 | 14 | TRBJ1-4 | TRBV5-1 | TGCGCCAGCAGCCCCACAGGGGACAATGAAAAACTGTTTTTT | CASSPTGDNEKLFF
- | - | 15 | TRBJ2-7 | TRBV5-4 | TGTGCCAGCAGCTTAGGACCGGGACTCCTTTACGAGCAGTACTTC | CASSLGPGLLYEQYF
- | TRBD2 | 16 | TRBJ2-3 | TRBV29-1 | TGCAGCGTTATTTACGGACTAGCGGGAGGATCCCCTACGCAGTATTTT | CSVIYGLAGGSPTQYF
- | TRBD2 | 14 | TRBJ2-5 | TRBV9 | TGTGCCAGCAGCGCAGCGGGAGGACAAGAGACCCAGTACTTC | CASSAAGGQETQYF
few | TRBD1 | 19 | TRBJ1-5 | TRBV10-2 | TGCGCCAGCAGTGGTGGGGGACAGGGGACTATAATGGGCAATCAGCCCCAGCATTTT | CASSGGGQGTIMGNQPQHF
many | TRBD1 | 16 | TRBJ1-1 | TRBV5-8 | TGTGCCAGCAGCCTTCCGGGACAGGGGGCGAGCACTGAAGCTTTCTTT | CASSLPGQGASTEAFF
- | - | 14 | TRBJ1-5 | TRBV7-9 | TGTGCCAGCAGCTTAGGGGGAGTCAATCAGCCCCAGCATTTT | CASSLGGVNQPQHF
- | - | 14 | TRBJ2-3 | TRBV28 | TGTGCCAGCAGTTTATCCCCTAGGAGAGATACGCAGTATTTT | CASSLSPRRDTQYF
- | TRBD1 | 15 | TRBJ1-5 | TRBV19 | TGTGCCAGTAGTCTCGGACAGGCCCGTTATCAGCCCCAGCATTTT | CASSLGQARYQPQHF
- | TRBD2 | 12 | TRBJ2-1 | TRBV29-1 | TGCAGAGCGGGACGGTCCTACAATGAGCAGTTCTTC | CRAGRSYNEQFF
- | - | 14 | TRBJ2-1 | TRBV5-3 | TGTGCCAGAAGCGTTATTACAGCATGTAATGAGCAGTTCTTC | CARSVITACNEQFF
- | TRBD1 | 15 | TRBJ1-4 | TRBV5-4 | TGTGCCAGCAGCTTGGACAGGGGCCGGAATGAAAAACTGTTTTTT | CASSLDRGRNEKLFF